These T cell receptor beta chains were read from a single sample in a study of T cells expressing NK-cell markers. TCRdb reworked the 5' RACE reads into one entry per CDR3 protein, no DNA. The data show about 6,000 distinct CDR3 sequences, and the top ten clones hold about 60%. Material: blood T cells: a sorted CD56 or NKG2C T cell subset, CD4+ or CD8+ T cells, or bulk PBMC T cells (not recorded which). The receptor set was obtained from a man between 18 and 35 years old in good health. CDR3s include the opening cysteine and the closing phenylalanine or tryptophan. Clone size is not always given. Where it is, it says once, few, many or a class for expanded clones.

cdr3_aa: CSAGEGGPYNEQFF
clone_size: NA
j_call: TRBJ2-1
cdr3_length: 14
v_call: TRBV20-1

cdr3_aa: CASSVLAGDNEQYF
clone_size: NA
j_call: TRBJ2-7
cdr3_length: 14
v_call: TRBV5-1

cdr3_aa: CASSETSGRGTDTQYF
clone_size: NA
j_call: TRBJ2-3
cdr3_length: 16
v_call: TRBV6-4

cdr3_aa: CASSLGEGNQPQHF
clone_size: NA
j_call: TRBJ1-5
cdr3_length: 14
v_call: TRBV7-9

cdr3_aa: CASSESGRAFYGYTF
clone_size: NA
j_call: TRBJ1-2
cdr3_length: 15
v_call: TRBV6-1

cdr3_aa: CASSQGLEYNEQFF
clone_size: NA
j_call: TRBJ2-1
cdr3_length: 14
v_call: TRBV3-1

cdr3_aa: CASSESSGTGGNEQFF
clone_size: NA
j_call: TRBJ2-1
cdr3_length: 16
v_call: TRBV6-4

cdr3_aa: CASSRTSGELFF
clone_size: large
j_call: TRBJ2-2
cdr3_length: 12
v_call: TRBV7-9

cdr3_aa: CASSLWAGRAKVRDTGELFF
clone_size: large
j_call: TRBJ2-2
cdr3_length: 20
v_call: TRBV28

cdr3_aa: CASSESGTGANVLTF
clone_size: NA
j_call: TRBJ2-6
cdr3_length: 15
v_call: TRBV6-1

cdr3_aa: CATSRDMIADTQYF
clone_size: NA
j_call: TRBJ2-3
cdr3_length: 14
v_call: TRBV15

cdr3_aa: CASSMIRGNTGELFF
clone_size: NA
j_call: TRBJ2-2
cdr3_length: 15
v_call: TRBV11-2

cdr3_aa: CASSLALGEQFF
clone_size: NA
j_call: TRBJ2-1
cdr3_length: 12
v_call: TRBV5-4

cdr3_aa: CASSLGDRQSDEQFF
clone_size: NA
j_call: TRBJ2-1
cdr3_length: 15
v_call: TRBV6-4

cdr3_aa: CASSPTGPNTEAFF
clone_size: NA
j_call: TRBJ1-1
cdr3_length: 14
v_call: TRBV6-1

cdr3_aa: CASSLTLRELFF
clone_size: NA
j_call: TRBJ2-2
cdr3_length: 12
v_call: TRBV6-2/TRBV6-3

cdr3_aa: CASSLAVFRDAEQFF
clone_size: NA
j_call: TRBJ2-1
cdr3_length: 15
v_call: TRBV11-1

cdr3_aa: CASSPNQETQYF
clone_size: NA
j_call: TRBJ2-5
cdr3_length: 12
v_call: TRBV11-3

cdr3_aa: CASSLVGQEPTGELFF
clone_size: NA
j_call: TRBJ2-2
cdr3_length: 16
v_call: TRBV5-6

cdr3_aa: CATSDSYQPQHF
clone_size: medium-sized
j_call: TRBJ1-5
cdr3_length: 12
v_call: TRBV24-1

cdr3_aa: CASSLSGHPWGNEQFF
clone_size: NA
j_call: TRBJ2-1
cdr3_length: 16
v_call: TRBV6-2/TRBV6-3

cdr3_aa: CASSQQSDSGANVLTF
clone_size: NA
j_call: TRBJ2-6
cdr3_length: 16
v_call: TRBV4-2

cdr3_aa: CASSPKGDGYTF
clone_size: NA
j_call: TRBJ1-2
cdr3_length: 12
v_call: TRBV7-9

cdr3_aa: CASREMGPHTEAFF
clone_size: NA
j_call: TRBJ1-1
cdr3_length: 14
v_call: TRBV25-1

cdr3_aa: CSAPNPGEDSGELFF
clone_size: NA
j_call: TRBJ2-2
cdr3_length: 15
v_call: TRBV20-1

cdr3_aa: CASSEEGTPNEQFF
clone_size: medium-sized
j_call: TRBJ2-1
cdr3_length: 14
v_call: TRBV6-1

cdr3_aa: CASSRGENTDTQYF
clone_size: NA
j_call: TRBJ2-3
cdr3_length: 14
v_call: TRBV6-4

cdr3_aa: CASSISLAGATDTQYF
clone_size: NA
j_call: TRBJ2-3
cdr3_length: 16
v_call: TRBV19

cdr3_aa: CSAPTGANVLTF
clone_size: NA
j_call: TRBJ2-6
cdr3_length: 12
v_call: TRBV20-1

cdr3_aa: CASNPGAGIYGYTF
clone_size: NA
j_call: TRBJ1-2
cdr3_length: 14
v_call: TRBV7-9

cdr3_aa: CASSYRVEGHEQYF
clone_size: NA
j_call: TRBJ2-7
cdr3_length: 14
v_call: TRBV28

cdr3_aa: CSARVRDNEQFF
clone_size: large
j_call: TRBJ2-1
cdr3_length: 12
v_call: TRBV20-1

cdr3_aa: CASSLTRYEQFF
clone_size: NA
j_call: TRBJ2-1
cdr3_length: 12
v_call: TRBV7-2

cdr3_aa: CSVGVLGTGELFF
clone_size: NA
j_call: TRBJ2-2
cdr3_length: 13
v_call: TRBV29-1

cdr3_aa: CASGEGTGVSEQFF
clone_size: NA
j_call: TRBJ2-1
cdr3_length: 14
v_call: TRBV6-1

cdr3_aa: CASSSPDSYEQYF
clone_size: medium-sized
j_call: TRBJ2-7
cdr3_length: 13
v_call: TRBV7-2

cdr3_aa: CASSQVQGWDEAFF
clone_size: NA
j_call: TRBJ1-1
cdr3_length: 14
v_call: TRBV4-1

cdr3_aa: CASSWRGMEQYF
clone_size: NA
j_call: TRBJ2-7
cdr3_length: 12
v_call: TRBV5-8

cdr3_aa: CSAGQPNQPQHF
clone_size: medium-sized
j_call: TRBJ1-5
cdr3_length: 12
v_call: TRBV20-1

cdr3_aa: CASSQLVDYGYTF
clone_size: NA
j_call: TRBJ1-2
cdr3_length: 13
v_call: TRBV7-9

cdr3_aa: CAWSVRGSNQPQHF
clone_size: NA
j_call: TRBJ1-5
cdr3_length: 14
v_call: TRBV30